This TCR beta chain was found in a study of neoadjuvant nivolumab and ipilimumab in lung cancer (dated by TCRdb to 2020 to 2022). As for the study more broadly: Intravenous nivolumab was dosed at 3 mg/kg on days 1, 15 and 29, and in the combination arm ipilimumab 1 mg/kg was added on day 1 only. Matched pretherapy and resected tumor pairs were analyzed from seven patients, of whom four had been treated with nivolumab and three with nivolumab plus ipilimumab. The trial treated 40 to 45 patients with operable NSCLC: roughly 23 were randomized to nivolumab monotherapy and 21 to nivolumab plus ipilimumab. The study compared TCR repertoires in pretherapy (baseline) peripheral blood with TCR repertoires in tumors resected at surgery after neoadjuvant immune checkpoint blockade. The primary endpoint of the trial was the rate of major pathologic response (MPR) in the intention-to-treat population of each study arm. Findings and caveats that apply to the study as a whole: No significant correlation was found between TCR clonality and pathologic tumor regression, and only a single major-pathologic-response sample was available for the analysis of TCR clonality versus pathologic tumor regression. Pretherapy blood TCR richness correlated positively with richness in tumors resected after neoadjuvant therapy (Spearman R of about 0.8). A small number of samples was subjected to TCR sequencing. Resected tumors had greater TCR richness and clonality than tumor-adjacent uninvolved lung, and increases were observed in more dual-therapy-treated tumors. From pretherapy to surgery, tumor T-cell richness and clonality went up in three of three dual-therapy tumors, versus only two of four nivolumab-treated tumors.

The time point label, as the study defines it: at surgical resection after neoadjuvant nivolumab +/- ipilimumab. The samples were taken from NEOSTAR, a phase 2 randomized trial in operable NSCLC that tested neoadjuvant nivolumab or nivolumab plus ipilimumab, followed by surgery. Library construction relied on the immunoSEQ multiplex PCR assay. From the authors' description of their analysis: Repertoires were summarized by richness and clonality, and significantly expanded and contracted clones were identified between pre- and post-therapy samples. Imported from immuneACCESS, the table was reduced by TCRdb to in-frame sequences with V and J called. These copies leave out some clones; in studies compared against another copy, an unresolved V gene accounts for under half, and the cause of the remainder is not known. The D gene and trimming were derived from the DNA, and the V and J assignments and clone size from that table. The sample table contains 5,800 or so clones; only one count was recorded for around three fifths of them. The ten largest clonotypes hold about 14% of the sample.

CDR1 and CDR2 were assigned from the germline V gene (reference sequence) as SGHKS and YYEKEE. The CDR3 has 13 amino acids, counting the end cysteine and phenylalanine. Only the CDR3 DNA stays, 39 bases, in frame from base 1. The germline ends are 11 bases apart after V is trimmed by 5 bases and J by 3 bases. A few counts support this clone. The target of this receptor is not known. Per-nucleotide qualities are absent, and no much larger clonotype sits a single base away. The material sequenced was tumor tissue, taken after neoadjuvant nivolumab, alone or with ipilimumab, at or shortly before surgery. The V gene is TRBV5-5 and the J gene is TRBJ2-5, with the D assignment possibly TRBD1 or TRBD2, given 5 matching bases for each. This TCR was sampled from an adult with non-small cell lung cancer. The CDR3 is CASRRGTEETQYF. The DNA sequence reads TGTGCCAGCAGACGTGGGACCGAAGAGACCCAGTACTTC.